The 20 T cell receptor beta chains below all came from one sample that was sequenced in a study of cytomegalovirus exposure and HLA in healthy donors. Both 60 Vbeta primers and 13 Jbeta primers went into the PCR. Assay: immunoSEQ multiplex PCR; the TCRdb copy retains only in-frame clones and omits some. This table has about 96,000 clones, about four fifths appearing once. Specimen: PBMCs. These receptors all come from a female donor in good health and CMV-seropositive.

J is TRBJ2-7 and V is TRBV6-5, with D uncertain. With 7 bases removed from V and 0 bases from J, the gap between germline ends came to 13 bases. This CDR3 is built from 14 residues. Looked up from germline, CDR1 is MNHEY and CDR2 is SVGAGI. This chain's CDR3 is CASKKPGGSYEQYF. Here the CDR3 DNA reads TGTGCCAGCAAAAAACCGGGTGGCTCCTACGAGCAGTACTTC.

V is TRBV4-2 and J is TRBJ2-3, with D unclear. The CDR3 is 14 residues long. The ends were cut back, 1 base at V and 0 bases at J, with 5 bases in the middle. Germline lookup yields CDR1 LGHNA and CDR2 YNFKEQ. The CDR3 DNA follows: TGTGCCAGCAGCCAAGCTACTAGCACAGATACGCAGTATTTT. It yields the protein CASSQATSTDTQYF.

CDR3 region: CASSTAGQETEAFF. Here the CDR3 DNA reads TGTGCCAGTAGTACGGCGGGACAGGAGACTGAAGCTTTCTTT. V usage is TRBV19 and J usage is TRBJ1-1, with TRBD1 matching over 8 bases. Trimming at V came to 4 bases and at J to 5 bases, leaving 6 bases not matched to a gene. This CDR3 spans 14 amino acids. Looked up from germline, CDR1 is LNHDA and CDR2 is SQIVND (reference sequence).

The chain employs TRBV15 and TRBJ1-2; D is undetermined. The CDR3 loop spans 13 amino acids. V shed 2 bases and J shed 8 bases, with 12 bases lying between them. The V gene's germline CDR1 is LNHNV and CDR2 YYDKDF (reference sequence). The CDR3 DNA follows: TGTGCCACCAGCAGACAAGACAAGTGGGGCTACACCTTC. Translated: CATSRQDKWGYTF.

The chain recombines TRBV4-2 with TRBJ2-1; 8 positions agree with TRBD2. The V segment lost 0 bases and the J segment 9 bases; nucleotides outside the gene matches: 10. Germline CDR1 and CDR2: LGHNA and YNFKEQ. This CDR3 has 16 residues. CDR3 sequence: CASSQDLSGRRGEQFF. For the CDR3, the DNA is TGTGCCAGCAGCCAAGACTTAAGCGGGAGAAGAGGTGAGCAGTTCTTC.

The rearrangement links TRBV4-2 to TRBJ2-1; 11 bases fit TRBD2. This CDR3 contains 16 residues. Germline assignment: CDR1 LGHNA and CDR2 YNFKEQ. Germline trimming cut 2 bases from V and 8 bases from J; bases unmatched to any gene: 8. The CDR3 nucleotides are TGTGCCAGCAGCCAACCTTTAGCGGGGGGGCGGGATGAGCAGTTCTTC. The encoded protein is CASSQPLAGGRDEQFF.

Only a few counts were recorded for this clone. V gene TRBV2 combines with J gene TRBJ2-3; 10 bases agree with TRBD1. The germline V gene has CDR1 SNHLY and CDR2 FYNNEI. The CDR3 is 14 residues long. V lost 8 bases, J lost 6 bases, and 8 bases stayed unmatched. The CDR3: CASCRDRGRDTQYF. The CDR3 nucleotides read TGTGCCAGCTGCCGGGACAGGGGAAGGGATACGCAGTATTTT.

The chain couples TRBV15 to TRBJ1-1; D is possibly TRBD1 (5 bases). This CDR3 contains 14 residues. Trimming left V 1 base short and J 0 bases short, with 6 bases between. Germline V gene sequence: CDR1 LNHNV, CDR2 YYDKDF (reference sequence). In DNA form, the CDR3 reads TGTGCCACCAGCAGAGCGGGGGTGAACACTGAAGCTTTCTTT. Translated: CATSRAGVNTEAFF. The whole variable domain, filled in from reference TRBV15 and TRBJ1-1, reads DAMVIQNPRYQVTQFGKPVTLSCSQTLNHNVMYWYQQKSSQAPKLLFHYYDKDFNNEADTPDNFQSRRPNTSFCFLDIRSPGLGDTAMYLCATSRAGVNTEAFFGQGTRLTVV.

The chain couples TRBV14 to TRBJ2-7, with D possibly being TRBD2 (6 bases). V lost 3 bases, J lost 2 bases, and 14 bases lay in between. The CDR3 consists of 15 residues. Germline CDR1 and CDR2: SGHDN and FVKESK. CDR3 DNA sequence: TGTGCCAGCAGCCACCGGGACTTCCAGGCCTACGAGCAGTACTTC. Its translation is CASSHRDFQAYEQYF.

The count of this clone is one. The rearrangement links TRBV2 to TRBJ1-5, with no clear D. Germline values: CDR1 SNHLY, CDR2 FYNNEI. V was pared by 1 base and J by 2 bases, with 9 bases between. The CDR3 loop spans 15 amino acids. CDR3 coding DNA: TGTGCCAGCAGTGAAGAGGGAGTGGGCAATCAGCCCCAGCATTTT. It yields the protein CASSEEGVGNQPQHF. Full variable domain (outside the CDR3, taken from reference TRBV2 and TRBJ1-5): EPEVTQTPSHQVTQMGQEVILRCVPISNHLYFYWYRQILGQKVEFLVSFYNNEISEKSEIFDDQFSVERPDGSNFTLKIRSTKLEDSAMYFCASSEEGVGNQPQHFGDGTRLSIL.

The chain carries TRBV6-5 and TRBJ2-7, with D perhaps matching TRBD1 (5 bases). In germline, CDR1 is MNHEY, CDR2 SVGAGI. Between the trimmed V and J ends, which lost 0 bases and 4 bases, there was a span of 10 bases. The length of the CDR3 is 14 residues. The CDR3 nucleotides are TGTGCCAGCAGTTACTCTGGCAGGGAATACGAGCAGTACTTC. As protein: CASSYSGREYEQYF.

This clone showed up just a few times. The genes are TRBV5-5 and TRBJ1-5; TRBD1 aligns across 10 bases. Trimming at V came to 4 bases and at J to 6 bases, leaving 7 bases not matched to a gene. Germline CDR1 is SGHKS and CDR2 is YYEKEE (reference sequence). This CDR3 contains 15 residues. This chain's CDR3 is CASSLRTGGGQPQHF. CDR3 nucleotides: TGTGCCAGCAGCCTACGGACAGGGGGGGGTCAGCCCCAGCATTTT.

The chain joins TRBV10-3 to TRBJ2-1; D is possibly TRBD2 (6 bases). The germline V gene has CDR1 ENHRY and CDR2 SYGVKD. V was shortened by 6 bases and J by 2 bases, with 14 bases between the two germline ends. The CDR3 has 15 amino acids. The CDR3, as DNA: TGTGCCATCAGCTCGGGGACTGGCGCCTACAATGAGCAGTTCTTC. Its protein is CAISSGTGAYNEQFF.

V and J are TRBV25-1 and TRBJ2-7, with D possibly TRBD2 on 7 matching bases. With 11 bases removed from V and 7 bases from J, the gap between germline ends came to 12 bases. Germline V gene sequence: CDR1 MGHDK, CDR2 SYGVNS. This CDR3 region has 10 residues. The CDR3 coding sequence is TGTGCCCGGGGGGCAAGGGAGCAGTACTTC. It yields the protein CARGAREQYF.

A single count supports this clone. V and J are TRBV4-3 and TRBJ2-7; D not certain. The CDR3 is 13 residues long. Germline V lookup: CDR1 LGHNA, CDR2 YSLEER. V was pared by 0 bases and J by 1 base, with 4 bases between. CDR3 nucleotides: TGCGCCAGCAGCCAAGACAGGTCCTACGAGCAGTACTTC. Protein sequence: CASSQDRSYEQYF.

A single count supports this clone. The rearrangement joins TRBV11-2 to TRBJ2-1, with a tentative D call TRBD1 (6 bases). V lost 5 bases, J lost 8 bases, and 13 bases lay in between. Per germline, CDR1 SGHAT and CDR2 FQNNGV. This CDR3 region has 13 residues. The CDR3 coding sequence is TGTGCCAGCAGCCTCCCTCCAGGGGATGAGCAGTTCTTC. It translates to CASSLPPGDEQFF.

This chain connects TRBV12-5 to TRBJ2-5; 9 nucleotides line up with TRBD2. Germline values: CDR1 LGHNT, CDR2 FRNRAP. V dropped 7 bases and J dropped 0; count of bases not matched to a gene: 12. The CDR3 totals 17 residues. The CDR3 reads CASAVGLAGTNQETQYF. In DNA, the CDR3 is TGTGCTAGTGCCGTGGGGCTAGCGGGGACAAACCAAGAGACCCAGTACTTC.

This chain links TRBV5-1 with TRBJ2-5, with D unclear. The germline CDR1 and CDR2 sequences are SGHRS and YFSETQ. The length of the CDR3 is 13 residues. V gave up 1 base and J gave up 1 base, with 5 bases separating them. CDR3 in amino acids: CASSLTVQETQYF. The CDR3 nucleotides are TGCGCCAGCAGCTTGACAGTCCAAGAGACCCAGTACTTC.

In nucleotides, the CDR3 is TGTGCCAGCAGCAAGGACTTCCTTAGGTCGGGTAATTCACCCCTCCACTTT. Translation: CASSKDFLRSGNSPLHF. The gene calls are TRBV5-4 and TRBJ1-6; D gene unclear. V lost 4 bases and J 6 bases, leaving 20 bases between the germline ends. Germline loops: CDR1 SGHNT, CDR2 YYREEE (reference sequence). The CDR3 runs to 17 residues.

The chain uses TRBV7-2 and TRBJ1-1, with a weak D call TRBD1 (6 bases). The CDR3 extends over 16 amino acids. Trimming removed 5 bases at V and 1 base at J, with 17 bases between. The germline CDR1 and CDR2 sequences are SGHTA and FQGNSA. The CDR3 bases are TGTGCCAGCAGCCCAGGGGTGGGACGGAAGAACACTGAAGCTTTCTTT. This sequence encodes CASSPGVGRKNTEAFF.